Following are 11 T cell receptor beta chains from one sample sequenced in a study of T cells in Graves' hyperthyroidism and ophthalmopathy. Amplification of TCR beta CDR3 regions used RNA as the template. TCR CDR3 underwent first-round RT-PCR with the HTBI primer set. A single record per CDR3 protein comes from TCRdb applying MiXCR to the multiplex PCR reads. The table has hundreds of thousands of distinct CDR3 sequences, roughly 13% seen once. Sequencing was performed on blood. These TCRs come from a woman under 30 with Graves' hyperthyroidism.

This clonotype came up many times. The chain is built from TRBV29-1 and TRBJ2-1, with 10 bases aligning to TRBD1. Trimming at V came to 7 bases and at J to 4 bases, leaving 7 bases not matched to a gene. Germline V gene data show CDR1 as SQVTM and CDR2 as ANQGSEA. The CDR3 totals 14 residues. The CDR3 sequence: CSAGGDRGYNEQFF. CDR3 nucleotide sequence: TGCAGCGCTGGGGGGGACAGGGGTTACAATGAGCAGTTCTTC.

Ten or more counts support this clonotype. CDR3 sequence (DNA): TGCAGTGCTAGAGATGCTTCCAGCTCCTACGAGCAGTACTTC. Protein product: CSARDASSSYEQYF. The chain is built from TRBV20-1 and TRBJ2-7; no clear D. V lost 0 bases and J lost 0, with 9 bases in between. The germline gives CDR1 DFQATT, CDR2 SNEGSKA (reference sequence). The CDR3 runs 14 residues.

This clonotype was observed many times. The J gene is TRBJ1-5, the V gene TRBV9; perhaps TRBD1 as D (6 bases). The germline V gene has CDR1 SGDLS and CDR2 YYNGEE. The CDR3 length is 16 residues. V was trimmed by 0 bases and J by 0 bases, leaving 10 bases between them. CDR3 region: CASSVDGGHSNQPQHF. CDR3 bases: TGTGCCAGCAGCGTAGACGGGGGACATAGCAATCAGCCCCAGCATTTT.

To note about this clonotype: No DNA is shown, since the ends of the CDR3 on it are uncertain; the CDR3 is the one TCRdb lists. V usage is TRBV19 and J usage is TRBJ1-5; TRBD1 was called by the table and not checked on the DNA. The germline CDR1 and CDR2 sequences are LNHDA and SQIVND (reference sequence). The CDR3 region is 16 residues in length, termini included. CDR3 region: CASAPDRRAGNQPQHF.

Ten or more counts support this clonotype. This sequence joins TRBV28 and TRBJ1-2, with D unresolved. Germline values: CDR1 MDHEN, CDR2 SYDVKM. CDR3 length equals 13 residues. The V end lost 8 bases, the J end lost 5 bases, and 15 bases lay between the germline ends. The chain's CDR3 is CASCPTDLYGYTF. The CDR3 DNA reads as TGTGCCAGCTGCCCCACAGATCTGTATGGCTACACCTTC.

This clonotype was counted at least ten times. V is TRBV3-1 and J is TRBJ2-7; no clear D. The V end lost 3 bases, the J end lost 4 bases, and 16 bases lay between the germline ends. Germline V gives CDR1 LGHDT, CDR2 YNNKEL (reference sequence). This CDR3 spans 15 amino acids. CDR3 amino acids: CASSQMGTAQYEQYF. The CDR3 region has the DNA TGTGCCAGCAGCCAGATGGGAACCGCCCAATACGAGCAGTACTTC.

This clonotype was recorded many times. This chain links TRBV5-1 with TRBJ2-7; no firm D call. The CDR3 sequence is 14 residues long. Trimming stripped 4 bases from V and 2 bases from J, with 13 bases between. The germline gives CDR1 SGHRS, CDR2 YFSETQ. This chain's CDR3 is CASSNSAWAYEQYF. The CDR3 DNA sequence: TGCGCCAGCAGCAACTCCGCTTGGGCCTACGAGCAGTACTTC.

This clonotype has ten or more counts. The chain carries TRBV10-3 and TRBJ2-2, with D possibly being TRBD2 (6 bases). In germline, CDR1 is ENHRY, CDR2 SYGVKD. V was pared by 7 bases and J by 7 bases, with 16 bases between. The CDR3 has 14 residues. The CDR3 region is CAIKGGNGGGELFF. The CDR3 coding sequence is TGTGCCATCAAAGGCGGGAACGGGGGCGGGGAGCTGTTTTTT.

This clonotype has ten or more counts. The chain uses TRBV6-2 or TRBV6-3 and TRBJ2-1; 8 nucleotides match TRBD2. The CDR3 extends over 15 amino acids. Germline V gene sequence: CDR1 MNHEY, CDR2 SVGEGT. The J segment lost 2 bases and the V segment lost 7 bases, leaving 7 bases of the junction unmatched. CDR3 in DNA: TGTGCCAGCACACCTCCGGGACTAGCCTACAATGAGCAGTTCTTC. The encoded protein is CASTPPGLAYNEQFF.

Ten or more counts support this clonotype. V usage is TRBV12-3 or TRBV12-4 and J usage is TRBJ2-1, with 8 nucleotides matching TRBD2. The CDR3 contains 16 residues. Trimming at V came to 3 bases and at J to 5 bases, leaving 9 bases not matched to a gene. The CDR3 region has the DNA TGTGCCAGCAGTTTTAGGGGTAAGCGGGAGCACAATGAGCAGTTCTTC. Residues: CASSFRGKREHNEQFF.

In the case of this clonotype: A much larger clone lies a single base off, so this may be a read error. The chain couples TRBV18 to TRBJ1-1, with D uncertain. This CDR3 has 15 amino acids. The germline V gene has CDR1 KGHSH and CDR2 LQKENI. The CDR3 bases are TGTGCCAGCTCACCACCGGGGATAGGTAACACTGAAGCTCTCTTT. Its protein product is CASSPPGIGNTEALF.